This T cell receptor beta chain came from a study of control samples from healthy donors and cancer patients. Germline V gene sequence: CDR1 SEHNR, CDR2 FQNEAQ (reference sequence). The length of the CDR3 is 14 residues. V dropped 6 bases and J dropped 1; count of bases not matched to a gene: 6. Clones were sequenced by immunoSEQ multiplex PCR, and TCRdb holds only the in-frame ones, with some missing. The sample holds fewer than 200,000 clones, 96% seen once. The chain employs TRBV7-9 and TRBJ2-7; 7 bases match TRBD1. Specimen: blood. The receptor was derived from a woman aged 25 to 45 in good health. The CDR3: CASRDDRDSYEQYF. DNA of the CDR3: TGTGCCAGCAGGGACGACAGGGATTCCTACGAGCAGTACTTC. Full variable domain (remainder filled in from reference TRBV7-9 and TRBJ2-7): DTGVSQNPRHKITKRGQNVTFRCDPISEHNRLYWYRQTLGQGPEFLTYFQNEAQLEKSRLLSDRFSAERPKGSFSTLEIQRTEQGDSAMYLCASRDDRDSYEQYFGPGTRLTVT.